The sample holds many counts of the clone carrying this T cell receptor (beta chain). Antigen unknown. The data were taken from a study of response to subunit inactivated influenza vaccine. The study, taken as a whole, reports: Authors suggested each seasonal influenza vaccination recruits few new T cells.

Each CDR3 protein is one row after TCRdb ran MiXCR on the RT-PCR reads. The table shows about 480,000 distinct CDR3 sequences, with 10% to 11% occurring only once. The CDR3 runs 15 residues. CDR1 and CDR2 from the germline V gene are KGHDR and SFDVKD. After removal of 5 bases from V and 0 bases from J, the junction contained 5 bases not matched to a gene. The receptor comes from a man aged 45-60 years who received an inactivated influenza vaccine. The J gene is TRBJ1-1, the V gene TRBV24-1; 7 bases are a match to TRBD1. The input for sequencing was PBMCs from blood, taken 35 to 45 days after vaccination. The DNA of the CDR3 is TGTGCCACCAGTGGTCCGGGACAGATGAACACTGAAGCTTTCTTT. Protein sequence: CATSGPGQMNTEAFF.